The 10 T cell receptor beta chains below all came from one sample that was sequenced in a study of regulatory T cells in long-lasting Graves disease. Both iRepertoire HTBI primers and Arm-PCR of CDR3 regions were used to build the TCR beta libraries. One entry per CDR3 protein results from TCRdb running MiXCR on the multiplex PCR reads. The sample has some 440,000 distinct CDR3 sequences, roughly 20% seen once; the top ten hold 7.8%. Time point of the sample: persistent/refractory GD, antithyroid drugs over 5 years with positive TRAb. PBMCs were the source of the RNA used for TCR sequencing. The sample consisted of peripheral blood mononuclear cells (PBMCs), taken when the disease was refractory, from a patient treated with antithyroid drugs. Every receptor here comes from a female donor with Graves disease.

The gene calls are TRBV12-3 or TRBV12-4 and TRBJ2-3; 8 bases are a match to TRBD1. With V trimmed by 4 bases and J by 7 bases, 7 bases remained unmatched. The CDR3 has 14 amino acids. CDR3 DNA: TGTGCCAGCAGTTATGGACAGGGCATCAATACGCAGTATTTT. Translation: CASSYGQGINTQYF.

This clonotype was counted ten times or more. The rearrangement links TRBV7-2 to TRBJ1-1; D not resolved. The V gene lost 5 bases and the J gene lost 0 bases, with 10 bases spanning the gap. The germline V gene encodes CDR1 SGHTA and CDR2 FQGNSA. This CDR3 has 14 residues. CDR3 bases: TGTGCCAGCAGCCGGGTCTCCATGAACACTGAAGCTTTCTTT. This encodes CASSRVSMNTEAFF. Using reference TRBV7-2 and TRBJ1-1 for the parts outside the CDR3, the full variable domain is GAGVSQSPSNKVTEKGKDVELRCDPISGHTALYWYRQSLGQGLEFLIYFQGNSAPDKSGLPSDRFSAERTGGSVSTLTIQRTQQEDSAVYLCASSRVSMNTEAFFGQGTRLTVV.

The chain carries TRBV30 and TRBJ2-7; 12 bases fit TRBD1. This CDR3 has 16 residues. V lost 0 bases, J lost 7 bases, and 10 bases stayed unmatched. The germline V gene encodes CDR1 GTSNPN and CDR2 SVGIG (reference sequence). CDR3 sequence (DNA): TGTGCCTGGAGTGTACTGCCGGGACAGGGGGCGGAGGAGCAGTACTTC. It codes for CAWSVLPGQGAEEQYF.

The sample holds many counts of this clonotype. In nucleotides, the CDR3 is TGTGCCAGCAGTGCCAGGGGGGCAGGGACTGAAGCTTTCTTT. It translates to CASSARGAGTEAFF. The chain joins TRBV2 to TRBJ1-1, with 7 bases that match TRBD1. Germline V CDR1 and CDR2: SNHLY, FYNNEI. The CDR3 is 14 amino acids. V trimming: 4 bases; J trimming: 5 bases; junction bases outside the gene matches: 7.

This chain joins TRBV6-1 and TRBJ1-1; D gene ambiguous. This CDR3 is 13 amino acids long. CDR1 and CDR2 from the germline V gene are MNHNS and SASEGT. The V gene lost 5 bases and the J gene lost 1 base, with 8 bases spanning the gap. The CDR3 DNA reads TGTGCCAGCAGTCCCCAAAAGAACACTGAAGCTTTCTTT. It specifies CASSPQKNTEAFF.

This clonotype was counted at least ten times. V and J are TRBV11-2 and TRBJ2-7, with D possibly being TRBD2 (6 bases). Deletions cut 0 bases from V and 2 bases from J, with 14 bases between. CDR1 and CDR2 from the germline V gene are SGHAT and FQNNGV. The CDR3 is made up of 16 amino acids. The CDR3 reads CASSLEVLALPYEQYF. CDR3 sequence (DNA): TGTGCCAGCAGCTTAGAAGTCCTAGCGTTACCCTACGAGCAGTACTTC.

This clonotype was picked up a small number of times. This chain joins TRBV6-1 and TRBJ1-5, with 7 bases fitting TRBD1. V was clipped by 5 bases and J by 4 bases; unmatched bases: 5. Per the germline V gene, CDR1 is MNHNS and CDR2 is SASEGT. The CDR3 sequence is 14 residues long. The CDR3 loop is CASSLGQTNQPQHF. The CDR3 coding sequence is TGTGCCAGCAGTCTGGGACAGACAAATCAGCCCCAGCATTTT.

This clonotype was counted a few times. This chain uses TRBV5-1 with TRBJ1-1, with D unclear. The V end was cut by 1 base, the J end by 4 bases, with 8 bases between. Per the germline V gene, CDR1 is SGHRS and CDR2 is YFSETQ. This CDR3 has 13 amino acids. CDR3 in amino acids: CASSLKASTEAFF. CDR3 coding DNA: TGCGCCAGCAGCTTGAAGGCGAGCACTGAAGCTTTCTTT.

This clonotype was counted between two and nine times. The chain recombines TRBV29-1 with TRBJ2-7, with a weak D call TRBD1 (6 bases). V shed 7 bases and J shed 6 bases, with 25 bases lying between them. Germline V gives CDR1 SQVTM, CDR2 ANQGSEA. The CDR3 is 15 amino acids. CDR3: CSARSTRGLMVEQYF. As DNA, the CDR3 is TGCAGCGCGCGGAGTACCAGGGGTTTGATGGTCGAGCAGTACTTC.

This clonotype occurred many times. One junction end does not reproduce the germline sequence, and a read error may be involved. This chain uses TRBV7-7 with TRBJ2-5, with D possibly called TRBD1 or TRBD2 (5 bases each). The CDR3 spans 15 residues. Germline V lookup: CDR1 SSHAT, CDR2 FNYEAQ (reference sequence). This CDR3 is CASSLARGEQETQYF. The CDR3 nucleotides are TGTGCTAGCAGCTTAGCTAGAGGGGAACAAGAGACCCAGTACTTC.